A single sample gave rise to the 27 T cell receptor beta chains below, sequenced in a study of cytomegalovirus exposure and HLA in healthy donors. The PCR employed 60 Vbeta primers together with 13 Jbeta primers. Measured with immunoSEQ multiplex PCR; TCRdb has only the in-frame clones, and not every one. The top ten hold 2.5% to 3.5% of the sample, which has about 120,000 clones, roughly 80% seen once. Material: PBMCs. These receptors were collected from a woman aged 40 to 50 in good health and CMV-seropositive.

This rearrangement joins TRBV5-1 to TRBJ2-7, with D tentatively TRBD2 (6 bases). V was clipped by 5 bases and J by 12 bases, with 15 bases between them. CDR3 length: 11 residues. Germline-derived CDR1 and CDR2 are SGHRS and YFSETQ. CDR3 nucleotide sequence: TGCGCCAGCAGAAACACGGGGGAACTGTACTTC. This gives the protein CASRNTGELYF.

This clone came up once. The chain uses TRBV30 and TRBJ2-3; maybe TRBD2 (6 bases). CDR3 length: 13 amino acids. Germline lookup yields CDR1 GTSNPN and CDR2 SVGIG (reference sequence). Trimming cost V 3 bases and J 5 bases, with 12 bases left between them. The CDR3 bases are TGTGCCTGGAGCATGATAGCGGTAGATACGCAGTATTTT. Its translation is CAWSMIAVDTQYF.

The chain employs TRBV13 and TRBJ2-1, with D perhaps TRBD1 (6 bases). The length of the CDR3 is 13 residues. Per the germline V gene, CDR1 is PRHDT and CDR2 is FYEKMQ (reference sequence). Trimming stripped 4 bases from V and 5 bases from J, with 9 bases between. The chain's CDR3 is CASSSQGNNEQFF. CDR3 coding DNA: TGTGCCAGCAGCTCCCAGGGGAACAATGAGCAGTTCTTC.

The CDR3 DNA is TGTGCCAGCAGCACACGACAGGGATTAGATGAAAAACTGTTTTTT. Translation gives CASSTRQGLDEKLFF. The V gene is TRBV9, the J gene TRBJ1-4; 7 bases are a match to TRBD1. This CDR3 is built from 15 residues. Trimming cost V 4 bases and J 6 bases; bases outside gene matches: 9. Germline V CDR1 and CDR2: SGDLS, YYNGEE.

This clone came up once. The chain links TRBV19 to TRBJ1-4; D gene uncertain. Germline V lookup: CDR1 LNHDA, CDR2 SQIVND (reference sequence). The V gene lost 5 bases and the J gene lost 2 bases, with 6 bases spanning the gap. This CDR3 is 13 amino acids long. The CDR3: CASSPRTNEKLFF. DNA of the CDR3: TGTGCCAGTAGTCCACGGACTAATGAAAAACTGTTTTTT.

The V gene is TRBV11-2, the J gene TRBJ1-5; 9 bases align to TRBD1. Germline V CDR1 and CDR2: SGHAT, FQNNGV. The CDR3 consists of 15 residues. J gave up 6 bases and V 3 bases, and 6 bases lay outside the gene matches. The CDR3 spells CASSLAWGQGQPQHF. The CDR3 DNA reads TGTGCCAGCAGCTTGGCCTGGGGACAGGGTCAGCCCCAGCATTTT. The full variable domain, its missing parts supplied by reference TRBV11-2 and TRBJ1-5, is EAGVAQSPRYKIIEKRQSVAFWCNPISGHATLYWYQQILGQGPKLLIQFQNNGVVDDSQLPKDRFSAERLKGVDSTLKIQPAKLEDSAVYLCASSLAWGQGQPQHFGDGTRLSIL.

The chain is built from TRBV13 and TRBJ2-1; 8 bases align to TRBD2. The CDR3 runs to 17 residues. Trimming at V came to 4 bases and at J to 7 bases, leaving 15 bases not matched to a gene. Germline CDR1 is PRHDT and CDR2 is FYEKMQ (reference sequence). The CDR3 region has the DNA TGTGCCAGCAGCTATCTAGGGGGAGCGGGAGCGGGAAATGAGCAGTTCTTC. Encoded protein: CASSYLGGAGAGNEQFF.

V and J are TRBV5-4 and TRBJ2-5, with 9 bases fitting TRBD2. This CDR3 region has 16 residues. Germline V gene data show CDR1 as SGHNT and CDR2 as YYREEE (reference sequence). V shed 4 bases, J shed 2 bases, and the junction held 9 bases outside the gene matches. The CDR3 bases are TGTGCCAGCAGCCAATTAGCGGGGGCTGATCAAGAGACCCAGTACTTC. Translating it yields CASSQLAGADQETQYF.

The rearrangement links TRBV2 to TRBJ1-5; tentatively, D is TRBD1 (6 bases). Germline V gives CDR1 SNHLY, CDR2 FYNNEI. The CDR3 has 13 amino acids. V dropped 3 bases and J dropped 7 bases, with 10 bases sitting between them. In DNA, the CDR3 is TGTGCCAGCAGTGACAGGGGTGGACAGCCCCAGCATTTT. Encoded protein: CASSDRGGQPQHF.

Concerning this clone: A read error may account for a junction end that differs from germline. The chain carries TRBV27 and TRBJ2-2, with TRBD2 as a possible D gene (5 bases). The CDR3 is made up of 14 amino acids. Per the germline V gene, CDR1 is MNHEY and CDR2 is SMNVEV (reference sequence). CDR3 in DNA: TGTGCCAGCAGTCCTTTAGGGCACACCGGGGAACTGTTTTTT. It yields the protein CASSPLGHTGELFF.

V gene TRBV19 combines with J gene TRBJ2-1; the match to TRBD2 covers 9 bases. Per germline, CDR1 LNHDA and CDR2 SQIVND (reference sequence). The CDR3 runs to 15 residues. J gave up 7 bases and V 3 bases, and 7 bases lay outside the gene matches. The CDR3 DNA reads as TGTGCCAGTAGTATTTCTGCGGGAGGGCCAAATGAGCAGTTCTTC. It codes for CASSISAGGPNEQFF. Based on the CDR3 plus reference TRBV19 and TRBJ2-1, the full variable domain is DGGITQSPKYLFRKEGQNVTLSCEQNLNHDAMYWYRQDPGQGLRLIYYSQIVNDFQKGDIAEGYSVSREKKESFPLTVTSAQKNPTAFYLCASSISAGGPNEQFFGPGTRLTVL.

There are a few counts of this clone. V and J are TRBV5-1 and TRBJ2-2; D possibly corresponds to TRBD1 (6 bases). V was pared by 3 bases and J by 1 base, with 7 bases between. Germline V gene data show CDR1 as SGHRS and CDR2 as YFSETQ. The CDR3 spans 14 residues. The CDR3 bases are TGCGCCAGCAGCTCGGGACAGAACACCGGGGAGCTGTTTTTT. Translated: CASSSGQNTGELFF.

This clone has just one count. The rearrangement joins TRBV10-3 to TRBJ1-5; D gene ambiguous. The ends were cut back, 6 bases at V and 0 bases at J, with 12 bases in the middle. This CDR3 is 15 amino acids long. Germline V gene data show CDR1 as ENHRY and CDR2 as SYGVKD. CDR3 sequence: CAISLGRDSNQPQHF. CDR3 nucleotides: TGTGCCATCAGCTTAGGGAGAGATAGCAATCAGCCCCAGCATTTT.

This chain connects TRBV30 to TRBJ1-5; D might be TRBD1 (6 bases). V lost 5 bases and J lost 6, with 17 bases in between. The CDR3 loop spans 14 amino acids. Germline V gene data show CDR1 as GTSNPN and CDR2 as SVGIG (reference sequence). The CDR3 sequence is CAWGQRTGSQPQHF. CDR3 in DNA: TGTGCCTGGGGTCAGCGAACAGGGAGTCAGCCCCAGCATTTT.

The V call is TRBV6-1, the J call TRBJ1-1; 9 nucleotides match TRBD1. V lost 5 bases, J lost 6 bases, and 4 bases stayed unmatched. CDR3 length: 13 amino acids. Per germline, CDR1 MNHNS and CDR2 SASEGT. The DNA for the CDR3 is TGTGCCAGCAGTAGGGACAGGGTCGCTGAAGCTTTCTTT. This gives the protein CASSRDRVAEAFF.

The chain employs TRBV19 and TRBJ2-5, with TRBD2 matching 13 bases. Trimming cost V 5 bases and J 5 bases; bases outside gene matches: 5. Germline loops: CDR1 LNHDA, CDR2 SQIVND (reference sequence). This CDR3 has 15 residues. The CDR3 nucleotides are TGTGCCAGTAGTCCCGCGGGACTAGCGGGGGAGACCCAGTACTTC. Protein: CASSPAGLAGETQYF.

This chain connects TRBV15 to TRBJ2-5; D is perhaps TRBD2 (5 bases). V lost 3 bases and J 2 bases, leaving 10 bases between the germline ends. The germline CDR1 and CDR2 sequences are LNHNV and YYDKDF (reference sequence). The length of the CDR3 is 14 residues. CDR3 protein: CATSSGRDQETQYF. The CDR3 nucleotides are TGTGCCACCAGCAGCGGACGGGATCAAGAGACCCAGTACTTC.

V is TRBV2 and J is TRBJ2-7, with D perhaps matching TRBD1 (5 bases). The CDR3 covers 14 residues. V was cut by 10 bases and J by 2 bases, with 18 bases left in between. The germline gives CDR1 SNHLY, CDR2 FYNNEI. CDR3 nucleotides: TGTGCCACCGAAGGGGCAGGACCGACCTACGAGCAGTACTTC. Translated, it gives CATEGAGPTYEQYF. The variable domain in full, with the rest retrieved from reference TRBV2 and TRBJ2-7, is EPEVTQTPSHQVTQMGQEVILRCVPISNHLYFYWYRQILGQKVEFLVSFYNNEISEKSEIFDDQFSVERPDGSNFTLKIRSTKLEDSAMYFCATEGAGPTYEQYFGPGTRLTVT.

This chain connects TRBV5-1 to TRBJ2-7, with 10 nucleotides matching TRBD2. In germline, CDR1 is SGHRS, CDR2 YFSETQ. J lost 0 bases, V lost 2 bases, and 2 bases had no gene match. The CDR3 is 15 residues long. Here the CDR3 reads CASSLAGGSSYEQYF. The CDR3 region has the DNA TGCGCCAGCAGCTTAGCGGGAGGGAGCTCCTACGAGCAGTACTTC.

Only one count was recorded for this clone. The chain combines TRBV11-2 with TRBJ2-1; 8 bases agree with TRBD2. The V and J ends lost 1 base and 12 bases, in that order; junction bases with no gene match: 14. This CDR3 is built from 16 residues. Germline CDR1 and CDR2: SGHAT and FQNNGV. The CDR3 here is CASSLASGSRPQRQFF. Written as DNA, the CDR3 is TGTGCCAGCAGCTTAGCCAGCGGGAGCCGCCCTCAGAGGCAGTTCTTC.

This chain uses TRBV30 with TRBJ1-2; possible D gene TRBD1, 6 bases. The CDR3 contains 13 residues. Trimming shortened V by 5 bases and J by 5 bases, and 15 bases separated the two germline ends. Per the germline V gene, CDR1 is GTSNPN and CDR2 is SVGIG (reference sequence). The CDR3 loop is CAWGLRGSYGYTF. CDR3 DNA: TGTGCCTGGGGGCTCAGGGGTTCGTATGGCTACACCTTC.

This clone was seen once. This chain joins TRBV18 and TRBJ1-6; the match to TRBD1 covers 8 bases. CDR1 is KGHSH, CDR2 LQKENI, per germline. V shed 6 bases and J 9 bases; nucleotides not matched to a gene: 4. The CDR3 spans 13 residues. Here the CDR3 DNA reads TGTGCCAGCTCCGGACAGGGCCTTTCACCCCTCCACTTT. It is translated as CASSGQGLSPLHF.

The chain joins TRBV7-6 to TRBJ1-1; no clear D gene. Looked up from germline, CDR1 is SGHVS and CDR2 is FNYEAQ. V was pared by 4 bases and J by 7 bases, with 10 bases between. The CDR3 has 12 residues. Written as DNA, the CDR3 is TGTGCCAGCAGCTCCCCGGGGTTTGAAGCTTTCTTT. Translating gives CASSSPGFEAFF. The full variable domain, completed using reference TRBV7-6 and TRBJ1-1, is GAGVSQSPRYKVTKRGQDVALRCDPISGHVSLYWYRQALGQGPEFLTYFNYEAQQDKSGLPNDRFSAERPEGSISTLTIQRTEQRDSAMYRCASSSPGFEAFFGQGTRLTVV.

This sequence joins TRBV5-4 and TRBJ2-4; 7 bases match TRBD1. The germline CDR1 and CDR2 sequences are SGHNT and YYREEE (reference sequence). This CDR3 is built from 14 residues. V gave up 3 bases and J gave up 3 bases; unmatched junction bases: 3. CDR3 amino acids: CASSSGTVKNIQYF. For the CDR3, the DNA is TGTGCCAGCAGCTCCGGGACAGTCAAAAACATTCAGTACTTC.

The chain is built from TRBV13 and TRBJ2-1; 11 nucleotides line up with TRBD2. V was clipped by 5 bases and J by 4 bases; unmatched bases: 7. Germline-derived CDR1 and CDR2 are PRHDT and FYEKMQ (reference sequence). This CDR3 has 16 residues. This CDR3 reads CASSPKLAGAYNEQFF. CDR3 nucleotide sequence: TGTGCCAGCAGCCCTAAACTAGCGGGAGCTTACAATGAGCAGTTCTTC.

This clone was seen a few times. This rearrangement joins TRBV11-2 to TRBJ2-1; 7 bases are shared with TRBD2. The germline V gene has CDR1 SGHAT and CDR2 FQNNGV. V gave up 5 bases and J gave up 4 bases; unmatched junction bases: 5. CDR3 length equals 14 residues. The CDR3 spells CASSRAGGYNEQFF. The CDR3 coding sequence is TGTGCCAGCAGCCGAGCCGGGGGGTACAATGAGCAGTTCTTC.

The chain joins TRBV5-4 to TRBJ1-2; 8 positions match TRBD1. This CDR3 region has 16 residues. The V gene's germline CDR1 is SGHNT and CDR2 YYREEE (reference sequence). The ends lost 0 bases at V and 6 bases at J; junction bases unmatched: 10. The CDR3 DNA sequence: TGTGCCAGCAGCTTGGTTGGGCGCAGACAGGGGAATGGCTACACCTTC. This encodes CASSLVGRRQGNGYTF. The entire variable domain, with the rest obtained from reference TRBV5-4 and TRBJ1-2, is as follows: ETGVTQSPTHLIKTRGQQVTLRCSSQSGHNTVSWYQQALGQGPQFIFQYYREEENGRGNFPPRFSGLQFPNYSSELNVNALELDDSALYLCASSLVGRRQGNGYTFGSGTRLTVV.